This T cell receptor beta chain was identified in a study of blood T cell repertoires in COVID-19 (dated by TCRdb to 2018 to 2021). In terms of the full investigation: Samples from collaborators originated in the United States, Italy and Spain and spanned both the acute and convalescent phases of COVID-19. The prospective study material was composed of cDNA or gDNA derived from T cells, B-cell-depleted T cells, or PBMCs. The dataset comprised deeply sampled blood TCRbeta repertoires from subjects exposed to, actively infected with, or recovered from COVID-19. The repertoires were made available in a free public database intended to serve as a resource for research on the immune response to SARS-CoV-2. Samples were obtained from the ongoing ImmuneRACE study (first 160 participants) and from roughly 1,300 subjects provided by 6 global collaborators. The sample metadata nearly always contained a de-identified subject ID, COVID-19 status, age in years and sex. HLA class I and class II types, where available, came from metadata supplied by the sample provider rather than from assay-based typing. Summary of the overall study and its limitations: Clinical and demographic metadata were provided uncurated, with the amount varying by source and participant.

In Seattle, one collaborating source enrolled patients while the infection was active and tracked those patients longitudinally over the course of disease. Collaborating institutions collected whole blood in K2EDTA tubes following their own protocols. For TCRbeta analysis, collaborators shipped samples in one of three forms: frozen whole blood, isolated PBMCs, or DNA extracted from either of those sample types. The CDR3 has 12 amino acids, counting the end cysteine and phenylalanine. Solely the CDR3 DNA is kept, with 36 bases framed from the first base. The germline ends are 14 bases apart after V is trimmed by 10 bases and J by 10 bases. The germline V gene encodes CDR1 MDHEN and CDR2 SYDVKM. TCRbeta CDR3 regions were amplified from genomic DNA by means of the immunoSEQ Assay, a bias-controlled multiplex PCR. The original methods were these. Nucleated cell counts per sample were estimated from amplification of reference gene primers within the assay. To quantify the absolute abundance of each unique TCRbeta CDR3 rearrangement, sequence reads were collapsed and filtered. For each sample, productive Simpson clonality was calculated by taking the square root of Simpson's diversity index across productive rearrangements. This immuneACCESS table, as held by TCRdb, lists in-frame sequences with V and J called but not all clones. Of the missing ones, under half trace to an unresolved V gene in checked studies; the others have no known cause. The D gene and trimming were derived from the DNA, and the V and J assignments and clone size from that table. This sample has some 65,000 clones in its table, and approximately 83% of those were observed once. 16% of the sample comes from the top ten.

A note on this clone: It lacks a known antigen. The input lacks base qualities; no much larger clone sits a single base away.

The chain couples TRBV28 to TRBJ1-6, and perhaps TRBD1 as D gene, on 6 matching bases. The sequence derives from a middle-aged man with COVID-19, enrolled during active disease. The specimen was peripheral blood. The sequenced DNA is TGTGCCACCCGGCAGGGGTCCTCACCCCTCCACTTT. It translates to CATRQGSSPLHF.